These 5 T cell receptor beta chains were sequenced from one sample in a study of beta chain features in type 1 diabetes. Study-wide results and limits: Moderate but significant shortening of TCRB CDR3s was recorded in all four CD4+ subsets from Type 1 diabetes patients.

Their target antigens are unknown. Expressed TCRB transcripts were sequenced after all isolated RNA was converted to cDNA. The protocol was immunoSEQ multiplex PCR, while the TCRdb copy is restricted to in-frame clones and leaves out a portion. The sample has 300,000 to 450,000 clones; around 13% are singletons. The sequencing sample was made of naive CD4+ T cells from blood. These receptors were taken from a woman aged 18 to 35 with type 1 diabetes.

The V call is TRBV4-3, the J call TRBJ2-2; possible D gene TRBD1, 6 bases. CDR3 length: 15 residues. The V gene lost 4 bases and the J gene lost 2 bases, with 11 bases spanning the gap. Germline values: CDR1 LGHNA, CDR2 YSLEER. The CDR3 DNA is TGCGCCAGCAGCCTTTGGACAGCAAACACCGGGGAGCTGTTTTTT. Translation gives CASSLWTANTGELFF.

The chain recombines TRBV7-8 with TRBJ2-1; 8 positions match TRBD2. The V gene end was trimmed by 5 bases and the J gene end by 7 bases; junction bases not matched to a gene: 13. The CDR3 totals 16 residues. Germline V gene data show CDR1 as SGHVS and CDR2 as FQNEAQ. CDR3 residues: CASSLRTRAGGNEQFF. The DNA of the CDR3 is TGTGCCAGCAGCCTCAGGACGCGGGCGGGAGGTAATGAGCAGTTCTTC. Drawing the rest from reference TRBV7-8 and TRBJ2-1, the complete variable domain is GAGVSQSPRYKVAKRGQDVALRCDPISGHVSLFWYQQALGQGPEFLTYFQNEAQLDKSGLPSDRFFAERPEGSVSTLKIQRTQQEDSAVYLCASSLRTRAGGNEQFFGPGTRLTVL.

The rearrangement uses TRBV15 and TRBJ2-7; the D is unclear. The length of the CDR3 is 13 residues. Germline V gene lookup returns CDR1 LNHNV and CDR2 YYDKDF (reference sequence). Trimming took 1 base from V and 1 from J, leaving 5 bases between them. CDR3 amino acids: CATSRAQSYEQYF. The CDR3 coding sequence is TGTGCCACCAGCAGAGCGCAGTCCTACGAGCAGTACTTC.

This sequence joins TRBV27 and TRBJ1-2; D is uncertain. Looked up from germline, CDR1 is MNHEY and CDR2 is SMNVEV (reference sequence). V shed 1 base and J shed 6 bases, with 15 bases lying between them. The CDR3 consists of 15 residues. Here the CDR3 DNA reads TGTGCCAGCAGTTTATGGCCGCCCGGGGTAAATGGCTACACCTTC. Residues: CASSLWPPGVNGYTF.

This clone was seen a handful of times. J is TRBJ2-5 and V is TRBV2, with D perhaps matching TRBD2 (6 bases). CDR1 is SNHLY and CDR2 is FYNNEI in the germline V gene. The V and J ends lost 7 bases and 14 bases respectively, with 20 bases between them. The CDR3 extends over 12 amino acids. CDR3 sequence (DNA): TGTGCCAGCACCCTGGGGAGGTCGGGCTACTACTTC. Its protein product is CASTLGRSGYYF.